The present T cell receptor (beta chain) was sequenced within a study of post-analysis software for immune sequencing data. Looking at the study overall: In terms of disease course, relapsing-remitting, secondary progressive and progressive-relapsing multiple sclerosis were included. Findings and limits, study-wide: Versus controls, multiple sclerosis patients showed significantly lower diversity (normalized Chao1). Compared with controls, patients had more of about five TRBV segments, including TRBV5-6, TRBV5-1 and TRBV20-1. Strong co-clustering by F measure linked samples that shared a preparation batch.

CDR1 ENHRY and CDR2 SYGVKD come from the germline V gene. This CDR3 has 14 residues. Trimming cost V 0 bases and J 3 bases, with 8 bases left between them. A note on this clonotype: As yet, its antigen is unknown.

Researchers reported that TCR beta cDNA libraries carried unique molecular identifiers. TCRdb recomputed calls from the PCR reads with MiXCR, one row per CDR3 protein. This sample has about 810,000 distinct CDR3 sequences, with about 57% found just once. This clonotype was sampled from a girl between 5 and 17 years old with multiple sclerosis. Sequenced material: blood. The chain recombines TRBV10-3 with TRBJ1-1, with D possibly being TRBD1 (5 bases). The DNA of the CDR3 is TGTGCCATCAGTGAGTCAGGGGTATACACTGAAGCTTTCTTT. As protein: CAISESGVYTEAFF.